The clone carrying this T cell receptor beta chain is a singleton in its sample. The data belong to a study of T cells in localized non-small cell lung cancer. The germline V gene encodes CDR1 LGHNA and CDR2 YNFKEQ. This CDR3 has 15 residues. The germline V and J ends were trimmed by 1 base and 8 bases, with 14 bases remaining between them. Sequencing used immunoSEQ multiplex PCR; TCRdb keeps in-frame clones, though not all of them. The table has tens of thousands of clones, roughly 90% seen once. The chain recombines TRBV4-2 with TRBJ1-4, with D maybe TRBD1 (5 bases). The sample here was peripheral blood, taken before any cancer treatment. This TCR derives from a male donor older than 55 with stage I lung adenocarcinoma. The chain's CDR3 is CASSQGSGGWEKLFF. DNA of the CDR3: TGTGCCAGCAGCCAAGGGTCCGGGGGTTGGGAAAAACTGTTTTTT.